The subject of this entry is one T cell receptor (beta chain). No antigen is known for it. This sample was included in a study of OX40 agonist ivuxolimab in advanced cancers. The table came from immunoSEQ multiplex PCR; TCRdb's copy has only in-frame clones and leaves some out. The table records about 66,000 clones, roughly nine tenths of them present only once. Study-wide findings and caveats: Among some nonresponders, normalized T-cell clonal expansion was also low. Both blood CD4+ and CD8+ T cells showed clonal growth by week 6 at 0.1 to 3.0 mg/kg.

Blood sampling was done at baseline, cycle 4 day 1, and cycle 7 day 1. The clonotype was recovered from an adult with an advanced solid tumor such as melanoma, head and neck, liver or kidney cancer. The sequencing here drew on CD4+ or CD8+ T cells sorted from blood, taken in a trial of the OX40 agonist ivuxolimab.

This chain's CDR3 is CAISEGSLAGSNQPQHF. For the CDR3, the DNA is TGTGCCATCAGTGAAGGGAGTCTTGCGGGGTCCAATCAGCCCCAGCATTTT. This chain uses TRBV10-3 with TRBJ1-5; D uncertain. V lost 3 bases, J lost 3 bases, and 18 bases lay in between. Germline CDR1 is ENHRY and CDR2 is SYGVKD. The CDR3 sequence is 17 residues long.